The 23 T cell receptor beta chains below were found in one sample sequenced in a study of lymphopenia after photon versus proton radiotherapy. Profiling relied on immunoSEQ multiplex PCR, and the TCRdb table lists in-frame clones only, not all of them. Here the sample spans 150,000 to 200,000 clones, approximately 91% being singletons. The sequencing used peripheral blood, collected from a patient treated with photon-based radiotherapy. The receptors were sampled from a man aged 50 or older with gastric cancer.

This clone occurred a few times. The chain has TRBV18 and TRBJ1-1, with no clear D. This CDR3 comprises 13 residues. V was cut by 6 bases and J by 0 bases, with 8 bases left in between. Germline V gene lookup returns CDR1 KGHSH and CDR2 LQKENI. The CDR3 region is CASSPGMNTEAFF. CDR3 in DNA: TGTGCCAGCTCCCCGGGCATGAACACTGAAGCTTTCTTT.

This chain joins TRBV5-1 and TRBJ1-3; the D gene is possibly TRBD1 (5 bases). CDR3 length equals 15 residues. V lost 6 bases to trimming and J lost 0 bases, with 13 bases between them. CDR1 is SGHRS and CDR2 is YFSETQ in the germline V gene. This CDR3 reads CASKKDSSSGNTIYF. The CDR3 DNA reads TGCGCCAGCAAAAAAGACAGCAGCTCTGGAAACACCATATATTTT.

CDR3 sequence: CASSLAKGTGTTDTQYF. The CDR3, as DNA: TGCGCCAGCAGCTTGGCCAAAGGGACAGGGACCACAGATACGCAGTATTTT. The V gene is TRBV5-1, the J gene TRBJ2-3; 9 bases map to TRBD1. V was clipped by 0 bases and J by 2 bases; unmatched bases: 7. This CDR3 comprises 17 residues. Per the germline V gene, CDR1 is SGHRS and CDR2 is YFSETQ. The variable domain in full, completed from reference TRBV5-1 and TRBJ2-3, reads KAGVTQTPRYLIKTRGQQVTLSCSPISGHRSVSWYQQTPGQGLQFLFEYFSETQRNKGNFPGRFSGRQFSNSRSEMNVSTLELGDSALYLCASSLAKGTGTTDTQYFGPGTRLTVL.

CDR3 region: CALDTETYEQYF. CDR3 nucleotides: TGTGCCTTGGACACGGAGACCTACGAGCAGTACTTC. J is TRBJ2-7 and V is TRBV30, with a tentative D call TRBD1 (5 bases). Trimming removed 7 bases at V and 2 bases at J, with 12 bases between. The CDR3 contains 12 residues. CDR1 is GTSNPN, CDR2 SVGIG, per germline (reference sequence).

The chain links TRBV28 to TRBJ2-3; no clear D gene. Deletions cut 3 bases from V and 7 bases from J, with 20 bases between. This CDR3 contains 16 residues. Germline CDR1 is MDHEN and CDR2 is SYDVKM. CDR3 in DNA: TGTGCCAGCAGTTTTGACAAGGACCCGTCCAGGAATACGCAGTATTTT. Translated, it gives CASSFDKDPSRNTQYF.

The chain combines TRBV7-2 with TRBJ2-7; TRBD2 aligns across 10 bases. Germline V lookup: CDR1 SGHTA, CDR2 FQGNSA. Losses at the gene ends were 4 bases for V and 6 bases for J; bases not matched to a gene: 12. This CDR3 is 16 amino acids long. The CDR3 nucleotides are TGTGCCAGCAGCTCTCAATCTAGCGGGAGCCACCGCGAGCAGTACTTC. It yields the protein CASSSQSSGSHREQYF.

The chain combines TRBV5-4 with TRBJ2-1; 9 nucleotides agree with TRBD2. The CDR3 extends over 16 amino acids. Germline lookup yields CDR1 SGHNT and CDR2 YYREEE (reference sequence). Unmatched junction bases numbered 5, after V lost 0 bases and J lost 4 bases. Here the CDR3 DNA reads TGTGCCAGCAGCTTGGTGGTGACTAGCGGTTACAATGAGCAGTTCTTC. Protein product: CASSLVVTSGYNEQFF.

The gene calls are TRBV2 and TRBJ2-5; D is possibly TRBD1 (6 bases). The CDR3 consists of 13 residues. Germline assignment: CDR1 SNHLY and CDR2 FYNNEI. V lost 6 bases and J 4 bases, leaving 12 bases between the germline ends. The CDR3 loop reads CASSRTRGETQYF. CDR3 in DNA: TGTGCCAGCAGCCGGACCAGGGGAGAGACCCAGTACTTC.

Comments on this clone: An end of the junction differs from the germline gene, which may be a read error. The rearrangement uses TRBV28 and TRBJ1-4; TRBD1 is a possible D gene (6 bases). Germline CDR1 MDHEN, CDR2 SYDVKM. The CDR3 has 15 amino acids. For the CDR3, the DNA is TGTGCCAGCAGTACCGCAGGGACAACAAATGAAAAACTGTTTTTT. Amino acid sequence: CASSTAGTTNEKLFF.

The chain carries TRBV19 and TRBJ2-1; 8 bases fit TRBD2. The trim removed 7 bases at V and 5 bases at J, leaving 4 bases unmatched. The germline V gene has CDR1 LNHDA and CDR2 SQIVND (reference sequence). This CDR3 contains 13 residues. As DNA, the CDR3 is TGTGCCAGTACACGGGAGGGAAACAATGAGCAGTTCTTC. Residues: CASTREGNNEQFF.

The rearrangement uses TRBV7-2 and TRBJ2-3, with D tentatively TRBD1 (6 bases). Trimming pared 4 bases from V and 8 bases from J, leaving 13 bases between. Germline V gene lookup returns CDR1 SGHTA and CDR2 FQGNSA. The CDR3 totals 13 residues. CDR3 amino acids: CASSSQGPGTQYF. The CDR3 DNA sequence: TGTGCCAGCAGCTCACAGGGACCTGGTACGCAGTATTTT. The entire variable domain, with the rest obtained from reference TRBV7-2 and TRBJ2-3, is as follows: GAGVSQSPSNKVTEKGKDVELRCDPISGHTALYWYRQSLGQGLEFLIYFQGNSAPDKSGLPSDRFSAERTGGSVSTLTIQRTQQEDSAVYLCASSSQGPGTQYFGPGTRLTVL.

This chain joins TRBV4-1 and TRBJ1-5; D perhaps matches TRBD1 (6 bases). This CDR3 region has 15 residues. Trimming stripped 1 base from V and 6 bases from J, with 13 bases between. CDR1 is MGHRA, CDR2 YSYEKL, per germline. The CDR3 bases are TGCGCCAGCAGCCAAGGGGAACAGGGCATTCAGCCCCAGCATTTT. Amino acid sequence: CASSQGEQGIQPQHF.

The chain recombines TRBV6-1 with TRBJ2-5; D is ambiguous. This CDR3 contains 15 residues. V was trimmed by 4 bases and J by 5 bases, leaving 17 bases between them. Germline loops: CDR1 MNHNS, CDR2 SASEGT. This CDR3 is CASSGVRNYGETQYF. Written as DNA, the CDR3 is TGTGCCAGCAGTGGGGTCAGAAATTATGGGGAGACCCAGTACTTC.

This rearrangement joins TRBV29-1 to TRBJ2-7; tentatively, D is TRBD1 or TRBD2 (5 bases each). TRBJ2-5 matches the DNA end more closely, so the J call is doubtful. The germline gives CDR1 SQVTM, CDR2 ANQGSEA. The CDR3 runs 12 residues. The CDR3 spells CSVESQRGTQYF. The CDR3, as DNA: TGCAGCGTTGAAAGCCAGAGGGGGACCCAGTACTTC.

The chain is built from TRBV6-5 and TRBJ2-5; 13 nucleotides align to TRBD2. Trimming took 11 bases from V and 4 from J; bases not matched to a gene: 7. Germline V gene sequence: CDR1 MNHEY, CDR2 SVGAGI. This CDR3 comprises 14 residues. CDR3 in amino acids: CAAGLAGVGETQYF. The CDR3 DNA reads TGTGCCGCCGGACTAGCGGGAGTTGGAGAGACCCAGTACTTC.

The V call is TRBV7-9, the J call TRBJ1-1; TRBD1 matches 7 bases. V trimming: 4 bases; J trimming: 0 bases; junction bases outside the gene matches: 5. This CDR3 has 15 amino acids. Germline V gene lookup returns CDR1 SEHNR and CDR2 FQNEAQ (reference sequence). As DNA, the CDR3 is TGTGCCAGCAGCTCCCAGGGACAGATGAACACTGAAGCTTTCTTT. This encodes CASSSQGQMNTEAFF.

The chain couples TRBV5-4 to TRBJ1-2, with TRBD1 as a possible D gene (6 bases). The CDR3 is 14 amino acids. V was pared by 8 bases and J by 2 bases, with 16 bases between. CDR1 is SGHNT and CDR2 is YYREEE in the germline V gene (reference sequence). CDR3 sequence: CASFSDRTNYGYTF. The CDR3 DNA sequence: TGTGCCAGTTTCTCCGACAGGACGAACTATGGCTACACCTTC.

In nucleotides, the CDR3 is TGTGCCAGCAGCTTATCTCCCCCCAGCCAAGAGACCCAGTACTTC. Translated: CASSLSPPSQETQYF. The chain couples TRBV11-2 to TRBJ2-5; D is ambiguous. Germline V gene data show CDR1 as SGHAT and CDR2 as FQNNGV. The CDR3 is made up of 15 amino acids. V shed 2 bases and J shed 1 base, with 11 bases lying between them.

The gene calls are TRBV7-2 and TRBJ2-5; D is uncertain. The V gene lost 2 bases and the J gene lost 5 bases, with 12 bases spanning the gap. The CDR3 has 14 residues. Germline values: CDR1 SGHTA, CDR2 FQGNSA. Written as DNA, the CDR3 is TGTGCCAGCAGCTTAATGCGGTTGGTGGAGACCCAGTACTTC. It codes for CASSLMRLVETQYF. Full variable domain (remainder filled in from reference TRBV7-2 and TRBJ2-5): GAGVSQSPSNKVTEKGKDVELRCDPISGHTALYWYRQSLGQGLEFLIYFQGNSAPDKSGLPSDRFSAERTGGSVSTLTIQRTQQEDSAVYLCASSLMRLVETQYFGPGTRLLVL.

This clone showed up just a few times. This rearrangement joins TRBV18 to TRBJ2-5, with a tentative D call TRBD1 (5 bases). Between the trimmed V and J ends, which lost 1 base and 3 bases, there was a span of 9 bases. CDR3 length: 14 amino acids. Germline assignment: CDR1 KGHSH and CDR2 LQKENI. CDR3 protein: CASSPQLTEETQYF. Here the CDR3 DNA reads TGTGCCAGCTCACCACAGTTGACAGAAGAGACCCAGTACTTC.

The V gene is TRBV5-1, the J gene TRBJ2-1; perhaps D is TRBD1 or TRBD2 (5 bases each). The germline gives CDR1 SGHRS, CDR2 YFSETQ. V gave up 7 bases and J gave up 9 bases, with 26 bases separating them. The CDR3 length is 16 residues. The CDR3 DNA reads as TGCGCCAGCTTCCCGGGGCTGGGAGCCTCGATTGGTGAGCAGTTCTTC. Its protein is CASFPGLGASIGEQFF.

This chain uses TRBV15 with TRBJ2-1; D possibly uses TRBD1 or TRBD2 (5 bases each). The germline V gene encodes CDR1 LNHNV and CDR2 YYDKDF (reference sequence). This CDR3 is 16 amino acids long. Trimming cost V 0 bases and J 8 bases, with 17 bases left between them. The chain's CDR3 is CATSREGRRPGDEQFF. CDR3 in DNA: TGTGCCACCAGCAGAGAGGGACGACGGCCTGGGGATGAGCAGTTCTTC.

The rearrangement joins TRBV6-5 to TRBJ2-2; 9 nucleotides agree with TRBD2. The junction had 8 bases not matched to a gene; V was cut back by 4 bases and J by 5 bases. Per germline, CDR1 MNHEY and CDR2 SVGAGI. The CDR3 totals 16 residues. CDR3 nucleotide sequence: TGTGCCAGCAGTTGGGATAGCGGGAGTCGTACCGGGGAGCTGTTTTTT. This gives the protein CASSWDSGSRTGELFF.